One sample yielded the 15 T cell receptor beta chains listed below, sequenced in a study of HIV-infected children after antiretroviral therapy interruption. Specified treatment: PENTA 11 planned treatment interruption arm or continuous ART arm. Unique molecular identifiers were included in an RNA-based 3' RACE TCR library. Using its own MiXCR run on the 3' RACE reads, TCRdb lists one record per CDR3 protein. The sample includes fewer than 50,000 distinct CDR3 sequences, 4.3% of them seen just once. This sample comprised CD45RA+ CD4+ T cells from PBMCs, pooled from several time points, obtained from a donor given antiretroviral therapy, either interrupted or continuous. Sample subset: naive CD4+ CD45RA+ CD45RO- T cells. The source of these receptors is a pool of human donors with HIV.

This clonotype came up a few times. The chain employs TRBV12-3 or TRBV12-4 and TRBJ1-4; D call uncertain. The CDR3 totals 15 residues. Trimming removed 7 bases at V and 8 bases at J, with 20 bases between. CDR3 loop: CASTLVRQSLEKLFF. CDR3 bases: TGTGCCAGCACCCTAGTCCGTCAAAGCCTCGAAAAACTGTTTTTT.

There are many counts of this clonotype. The rearrangement uses TRBV5-5 and TRBJ2-5, with D perhaps matching TRBD1 or TRBD2 (5 bases each). This CDR3 has 16 amino acids. Germline CDR1 and CDR2: SGHKS and YYEKEE (reference sequence). Trimming removed 0 bases at V and 3 bases at J, with 15 bases between. In DNA, the CDR3 is TGTGCCAGCAGCTTGGCCCTGTACCGAGGGGAAGAGACCCAGTACTTC. Residues: CASSLALYRGEETQYF.

There are many counts of this clonotype. The chain combines TRBV11-3 with TRBJ1-1; D unresolved. Trimming cost V 0 bases and J 5 bases, with 19 bases left between them. The CDR3 is 17 amino acids. Germline CDR1 reads SGHNT; CDR2 reads YENEEA. DNA for the CDR3: TGTGCCAGCAGCTTAGATCTCGCTTTTGGGGTAAGGACTGAAGCTTTCTTT. The encoded protein is CASSLDLAFGVRTEAFF.

This chain uses TRBV20-1 with TRBJ2-1, with TRBD1 identical over 9 bases. Germline lookup yields CDR1 DFQATT and CDR2 SNEGSKA (reference sequence). V was clipped by 1 base and J by 7 bases; unmatched bases: 8. This CDR3 has 15 amino acids. In nucleotides, the CDR3 is TGCAGTGCTAGAGGTCAACAGGGGGCGAGAAATGAGCAGTTCTTC. Protein sequence: CSARGQQGARNEQFF.

There are many counts of this clonotype. The rearrangement links TRBV30 to TRBJ1-5; D remains ambiguous. CDR1 and CDR2 (germline): GTSNPN, SVGIG (reference sequence). The CDR3 is 12 residues long. Between the trimmed V and J ends, which lost 7 bases and 3 bases, there was a span of 10 bases. CDR3 nucleotide sequence: TGTGCCTATTCGGATATCAATCAGCCCCAGCATTTT. Residues: CAYSDINQPQHF.

This clonotype was recorded many times. The V and J genes are TRBV24-1 and TRBJ1-4; TRBD1 aligns across 7 bases. The germline V gene has CDR1 KGHDR and CDR2 SFDVKD. There are 15 residues in the CDR3. Trimming took 7 bases from V and 5 from J; bases not matched to a gene: 9. The CDR3: CATRESGTVNEKLFF. The CDR3 DNA reads as TGTGCCACCAGGGAATCCGGGACAGTAAATGAAAAACTGTTTTTT.

Within the sample, this clonotype is medium-sized. The rearrangement joins TRBV28 to TRBJ2-7; 7 nucleotides align to TRBD2. The CDR3 has 13 residues. V lost 2 bases to trimming and J lost 7 bases; unmatched junction nucleotides: 5. Germline V gene sequence: CDR1 MDHEN, CDR2 SYDVKM. The chain's CDR3 is CASSLPGGGEQYF. In DNA, the CDR3 is TGTGCCAGCAGTTTACCGGGGGGAGGTGAGCAGTACTTC.

There are many counts of this clonotype. The CDR3 region is CASSFDRTYEQYF. The DNA of the CDR3 is TGCGCCAGCAGCTTCGACAGAACCTACGAGCAGTACTTC. The J gene is TRBJ2-7, the V gene TRBV5-1; D might be TRBD1 (5 bases). The ends were cut back, 2 bases at V and 2 bases at J, with 8 bases in the middle. Germline V gene data show CDR1 as SGHRS and CDR2 as YFSETQ. The CDR3 consists of 13 residues.

This clonotype was seen a few times. The rearrangement links TRBV6-2 or TRBV6-3 to TRBJ2-7; the D is unclear. Per the germline V gene, CDR1 is MNHEY and CDR2 is SVGEGT. The V and J ends lost 6 bases and 2 bases respectively, with 8 bases between them. The CDR3 loop spans 12 amino acids. The CDR3 sequence: CASSQPTYEQYF. In DNA, the CDR3 is TGTGCCAGCAGCCAGCCAACCTACGAGCAGTACTTC.

This clonotype occurred many times. The V and J genes are TRBV29-1 and TRBJ1-1; no clear D gene. The V and J ends lost 4 bases and 1 base respectively, with 7 bases between them. Germline-derived CDR1 and CDR2 are SQVTM and ANQGSEA. The CDR3 length is 12 residues. The CDR3 region is CSVARSNTEAFF. CDR3 coding DNA: TGCAGCGTTGCACGGTCGAACACTGAAGCTTTCTTT.

This clonotype was recorded at least ten times. The V gene is TRBV23-1, the J gene TRBJ2-2, with 10 bases aligning to TRBD2. TRBV23-1 is designated an ORF whose function remains uncertain. The CDR3 totals 16 residues. Trimming removed 0 bases from V and 7 bases from J; junction bases left unmatched: 5. CDR3 coding DNA: TGCGCCAGCAGTCAATCGACTAGCGGGTTGCGCGGGGAGCTGTTTTTT. It yields the protein CASSQSTSGLRGELFF.

This clonotype showed up many times. This chain joins TRBV7-2 and TRBJ1-1; D not resolved. Trimming pared 1 base from V and 8 bases from J, leaving 11 bases between. Germline lookup yields CDR1 SGHTA and CDR2 FQGNSA. CDR3 size: 13 residues. CDR3 nucleotides: TGTGCCAGCAGCTTAGAGCCTTTGGGAGAAGCTTTCTTT. Residues: CASSLEPLGEAFF.

This clonotype was observed at least ten times. The chain has TRBV6-1 and TRBJ2-5, with D possibly matching TRBD1 (5 bases). The CDR3 has 13 residues. CDR1 and CDR2 from the germline V gene are MNHNS and SASEGT. The V end lost 5 bases, the J end lost 5 bases, and 12 bases lay between the germline ends. Here the CDR3 reads CASSQGAVETQYF. The CDR3 DNA follows: TGTGCCAGCAGTCAAGGGGCCGTGGAGACCCAGTACTTC.

This clonotype was observed many times. The genes are TRBV19 and TRBJ2-7; 8 positions agree with TRBD1. Germline values: CDR1 LNHDA, CDR2 SQIVND (reference sequence). V was pared by 6 bases and J by 2 bases, with 9 bases of the junction left unmatched. The CDR3 loop spans 15 amino acids. The CDR3 reads CASRPTDREPYEQYF. The CDR3 DNA is TGTGCCAGTAGACCGACGGACAGGGAACCCTACGAGCAGTACTTC.

This clonotype was counted many times. The V call is TRBV20-1, the J call TRBJ2-7; tentatively, D is TRBD1 (5 bases). The CDR3 is 13 residues long. V shed 6 bases and J shed 6 bases, with 18 bases lying between them. CDR1 and CDR2 from the germline V gene are DFQATT and SNEGSKA (reference sequence). The DNA for the CDR3 is TGCAGTGCCCCGATCGATGCGCAGGGCGAGCAGTACTTC. This sequence encodes CSAPIDAQGEQYF.